A single sample gave rise to the 28 T cell receptor beta chains below, sequenced in a study of beta chain features in type 1 diabetes (dated by TCRdb to between 2017 and 2018). General findings and caveats noted by the study authors: Type 1 diabetes patients showed a moderate but significant shortening of TCRB CDR3 length in all four CD4+ subsets.

Their specific antigens are unknown. Library method: the immunoSEQ multiplex PCR assay. The entire isolated RNA was reverse transcribed using the High Capacity cDNA Reverse Transcription Kit, and thus expressed TCRB transcripts were sequenced. The clones in this table, taken by TCRdb from immuneACCESS, are in-frame only. Not every clone is retained; where verified, under half of the shortfall comes from an unresolved V gene, and the cause of the rest is unknown. This sample gives 50,000 or so clones in total; 35% to 50% of them show up just once. Of the sample, over 1.1% is held by the ten largest clones. The sequenced material came from Tregs from blood. Reading the label with the study, this specimen's cell subset or site is: regulatory CD4+ T cells. All receptors come from a man aged 25-40 years with type 1 diabetes.

As to this clone: At one of its ends the junction is not consistent with the germline gene, which may arise from a read error. J is TRBJ2-5 and V is TRBV10-3; D gene ambiguous. The end of the DNA fits TRBJ2-7 better, so the J call may be wrong. Germline V gene lookup returns CDR1 ENHRY and CDR2 SYGVKD. This CDR3 spans 15 amino acids. The CDR3 spells CAISQSLFSGYEQYF. The CDR3 nucleotides read TGTGCCATCAGTCAGTCATTATTCTCCGGGTACGAGCAGTACTTC.

V usage is TRBV4-2 and J usage is TRBJ2-1, with a possible D match to TRBD2 (7 bases). The germline V gene encodes CDR1 LGHNA and CDR2 YNFKEQ. CDR3 length equals 15 residues. Trimming cost V 2 bases and J 9 bases, with 17 bases left between them. The CDR3 region has the DNA TGTGCCAGCAGCCAACGAGGAGGGAGGGACATTGAGCAGTTCTTC. Translating it yields CASSQRGGRDIEQFF.

This clone was counted only a few times. The sample holds other DNA sequences that translate to the same CDR3. The V and J genes are TRBV6-5 and TRBJ1-1, with TRBD1 matching over 7 bases. Germline trimming cut 0 bases from V and 1 base from J; bases unmatched to any gene: 2. The germline V gene encodes CDR1 MNHEY and CDR2 SVGAGI. The CDR3 contains 15 residues. This chain's CDR3 is CASSYSGQPNTEAFF. The CDR3 region has the DNA TGTGCCAGCAGTTACTCGGGACAGCCGAACACTGAAGCTTTCTTT.

This clone came up once. The same CDR3 can be traced to other DNA sequences in this sample. The rearrangement links TRBV11-3 to TRBJ1-1; D is unresolved. The CDR3 is made up of 13 amino acids. Germline V CDR1 and CDR2: SGHNT, YENEEA. V lost 3 bases and J lost 0, with 5 bases in between. DNA for the CDR3: TGTGCCAGCAGCTTGTACATGAACACTGAAGCTTTCTTT. It translates to CASSLYMNTEAFF.

This chain's CDR3 is CASSLGQGANEQYF. The CDR3, as DNA: TGCGCCAGCAGCTTGGGACAGGGGGCGAACGAGCAGTACTTC. V usage is TRBV5-1 and J usage is TRBJ2-7, with 10 bases aligning to TRBD1. The V gene end was trimmed by 0 bases and the J gene end by 5 bases; junction bases not matched to a gene: 2. CDR1 and CDR2 (germline): SGHRS, YFSETQ. The CDR3 is 14 amino acids.

The rearrangement joins TRBV6-5 to TRBJ2-3; no definite D call. V lost 5 bases, J lost 5 bases, and 8 bases lay in between. The CDR3 covers 12 residues. CDR1 and CDR2 from the germline V gene are MNHEY and SVGAGI. CDR3 in amino acids: CASSPNLDTQYF. The CDR3 bases are TGTGCCAGCAGTCCCAACTTAGATACGCAGTATTTT.

The chain uses TRBV5-6 and TRBJ1-5, with D tentatively TRBD1 (5 bases). V was shortened by 1 base and J by 2 bases, with 10 bases between the two germline ends. From germline, CDR1 is SGHDT and CDR2 YYEEEE. The CDR3 covers 15 residues. CDR3 coding DNA: TGTGCCAGCAGCTTGCGTGGGGCCGGCAATCAGCCCCAGCATTTT. Its translation: CASSLRGAGNQPQHF.

The chain employs TRBV28 and TRBJ2-7, with TRBD1 matching over 8 bases. The CDR3 extends over 14 amino acids. CDR1 and CDR2 from the germline V gene are MDHEN and SYDVKM. The V gene end was trimmed by 5 bases and the J gene end by 3 bases; junction bases not matched to a gene: 6. CDR3 sequence: CASSDGQGVYEQYF. The CDR3 nucleotides read TGTGCCAGCAGTGACGGACAGGGTGTCTACGAGCAGTACTTC.

The V gene is TRBV30, the J gene TRBJ1-5, with a tentative D call TRBD1 (5 bases). The CDR3 runs to 16 residues. The germline V and J ends were trimmed by 2 bases and 2 bases, with 16 bases remaining between them. Germline V lookup: CDR1 GTSNPN, CDR2 SVGIG (reference sequence). The CDR3 sequence: CAWSTGQGPGNQPQHF. The CDR3 DNA reads TGTGCCTGGAGTACCGGCCAGGGTCCTGGCAATCAGCCCCAGCATTTT.

The gene calls are TRBV27 and TRBJ2-1, with D possibly matching TRBD2 (5 bases). Trimming took off 7 bases at V and 4 bases at J, with 17 bases between the two ends. The CDR3 extends over 15 amino acids. Germline CDR1 MNHEY, CDR2 SMNVEV (reference sequence). For the CDR3, the DNA is TGTGCCAGCACCTACCGGGCGGGTATTTACAATGAGCAGTTCTTC. Amino acid sequence: CASTYRAGIYNEQFF.

The J gene is TRBJ1-6, the V gene TRBV28, with a weak D call TRBD1 (5 bases). V was clipped by 6 bases and J by 8 bases, with 14 bases between them. This CDR3 is 14 amino acids long. Germline CDR1 is MDHEN and CDR2 is SYDVKM. The CDR3 region is CASRRTFGDSPLHF. For the CDR3, the DNA is TGTGCCAGCAGGCGGACATTTGGCGATTCACCCCTCCACTTT.

The chain joins TRBV5-1 to TRBJ2-3, with 10 positions matching TRBD2. From germline, CDR1 is SGHRS and CDR2 YFSETQ. The CDR3 spans 16 residues. V lost 4 bases and J lost 2; bases outside the gene matches: 7. CDR3 coding DNA: TGCGCCAGCAGCCCTGGACTAGCGGTTTACACAGATACGCAGTATTTT. Encoded protein: CASSPGLAVYTDTQYF.

J is TRBJ2-7 and V is TRBV5-6, with TRBD1 matching 9 bases. V lost 2 bases and J lost 0; bases outside the gene matches: 9. The CDR3 extends over 17 amino acids. Germline CDR1 SGHDT, CDR2 YYEEEE. DNA for the CDR3: TGTGCCAGCAGCTTCTATATCGGGACAGGGAACTCCTACGAGCAGTACTTC. Residues: CASSFYIGTGNSYEQYF.

Regarding this clone: Different DNA sequences within this sample yield the same CDR3. The V and J genes are TRBV27 and TRBJ1-5, with D possibly TRBD1 on 5 matching bases. This CDR3 contains 15 residues. CDR1 is MNHEY and CDR2 is SMNVEV in the germline V gene (reference sequence). V gave up 6 bases and J gave up 2 bases, with 14 bases separating them. The CDR3 here is CASRSTGGGNQPQHF. CDR3 DNA: TGTGCCAGCAGATCCACCGGGGGAGGCAATCAGCCCCAGCATTTT.

The rearrangement uses TRBV27 and TRBJ2-5; 8 bases are a match to TRBD2. This CDR3 comprises 16 residues. Germline CDR1 reads MNHEY; CDR2 reads SMNVEV (reference sequence). Trimming at V came to 7 bases and at J to 5 bases, leaving 15 bases not matched to a gene. The CDR3 region has the DNA TGTGCCAGCAAGCTAGCGGGCTTTAAACGGGGGGAGACCCAGTACTTC. Amino acid sequence: CASKLAGFKRGETQYF.

This sequence joins TRBV11-2 and TRBJ2-7; D not resolved. Between the trimmed V and J ends, which lost 0 bases and 3 bases, there was a span of 6 bases. The CDR3 runs 13 residues. CDR1 and CDR2 from the germline V gene are SGHAT and FQNNGV. The CDR3 DNA reads as TGTGCCAGCAGCTTAGATACAGTCTACGAGCAGTACTTC. Protein product: CASSLDTVYEQYF.

The table lists this clone with a few counts. The gene calls are TRBV29-1 and TRBJ2-1, with D tentatively TRBD1 (5 bases). The CDR3 has 16 amino acids. The germline V and J ends were trimmed by 3 bases and 8 bases, with 23 bases remaining between them. Germline CDR1 is SQVTM and CDR2 is ANQGSEA. The CDR3 DNA sequence: TGCAGCGTTGATCCGCAGGGATTCCGTTTTGGTTATGAGCAGTTCTTC. Translation: CSVDPQGFRFGYEQFF.

This chain joins TRBV5-1 and TRBJ2-7, with 9 nucleotides matching TRBD1. Germline values: CDR1 SGHRS, CDR2 YFSETQ. V trimming: 4 bases; J trimming: 6 bases; junction bases outside the gene matches: 11. This CDR3 region has 15 residues. Here the CDR3 DNA reads TGCGCCAGCAGCCCCCAGGGGACAGGGATGGGCGAGCAGTACTTC. Its translation: CASSPQGTGMGEQYF. Variable domain in full (rest from reference TRBV5-1 and TRBJ2-7): KAGVTQTPRYLIKTRGQQVTLSCSPISGHRSVSWYQQTPGQGLQFLFEYFSETQRNKGNFPGRFSGRQFSNSRSEMNVSTLELGDSALYLCASSPQGTGMGEQYFGPGTRLTVT.

This clone is categorized as medium-sized (0.01 to 0.1%). The gene calls are TRBV5-1 and TRBJ2-3, with TRBD2 matching over 14 bases. Per the germline V gene, CDR1 is SGHRS and CDR2 is YFSETQ. The CDR3 is 16 amino acids. V gave up 4 bases and J gave up 4 bases; unmatched junction bases: 5. CDR3 region: CASSPGTSGSSDTQYF. In DNA form, the CDR3 reads TGCGCCAGCAGCCCCGGGACTAGCGGGAGCTCAGATACGCAGTATTTT.

The count of this clone is one. The chain is built from TRBV7-9 and TRBJ2-5, with no clear D. Trimming pared 3 bases from V and 5 bases from J, leaving 10 bases between. This CDR3 is 13 amino acids long. In germline, CDR1 is SEHNR, CDR2 FQNEAQ (reference sequence). CDR3: CASSFFGVETQYF. The CDR3 DNA reads TGTGCCAGCAGCTTTTTCGGAGTGGAGACCCAGTACTTC. Filled out from reference TRBV7-9 and TRBJ2-5, the complete variable domain reads DTGVSQNPRHKITKRGQNVTFRCDPISEHNRLYWYRQTLGQGPEFLTYFQNEAQLEKSRLLSDRFSAERPKGSFSTLEIQRTEQGDSAMYLCASSFFGVETQYFGPGTRLLVL.

V gene TRBV11-1 combines with J gene TRBJ2-7; 7 positions agree with TRBD1. The CDR3 loop spans 14 amino acids. V was pared by 4 bases and J by 4 bases, with 7 bases of the junction left unmatched. Germline V gene sequence: CDR1 SGHAT, CDR2 FQDESV (reference sequence). In DNA form, the CDR3 reads TGTGCCAGCAGCTCGACAGGGATCCCTTACGAGCAGTACTTC. This sequence encodes CASSSTGIPYEQYF.

The chain carries TRBV11-2 and TRBJ1-2, with 9 bases lining up with TRBD1. Unmatched junction bases numbered 10, after V lost 5 bases and J lost 6 bases. The CDR3 contains 15 residues. CDR1 is SGHAT, CDR2 FQNNGV, per germline. The CDR3 loop reads CASSRYGTGFNGYTF. The CDR3 region has the DNA TGTGCCAGCAGCCGCTACGGGACAGGGTTTAATGGCTACACCTTC.

This clone came up a few times. J is TRBJ2-1 and V is TRBV7-9, with D possibly being TRBD1 (6 bases). The CDR3 sequence is 18 residues long. The germline V gene encodes CDR1 SEHNR and CDR2 FQNEAQ (reference sequence). V gave up 4 bases and J gave up 1 base, with 20 bases separating them. DNA for the CDR3: TGTGCCAGCAGCTCTCAGTCTTCACAGGGCCGTTCCTACAATGAGCAGTTCTTC. Translation gives CASSSQSSQGRSYNEQFF.

In DNA form, the CDR3 reads TGTGCCAGCAGCTTGGCTAGTGGATACGAGCAGTACTTC. Residues: CASSLASGYEQYF. This chain joins TRBV5-5 and TRBJ2-5; D is unclear. The end of the DNA is better explained by TRBJ2-7, so the J call may be wrong. This CDR3 has 13 residues. Per germline, CDR1 SGHKS and CDR2 YYEKEE (reference sequence).

This clone was seen only a few times. The genes are TRBV11-3 and TRBJ2-5, with D possibly TRBD1 on 5 matching bases. Trimming shortened V by 5 bases and J by 3 bases, and 13 bases separated the two germline ends. This CDR3 has 14 residues. The germline CDR1 and CDR2 sequences are SGHNT and YENEEA. For the CDR3, the DNA is TGTGCCAGCAGCCGCGACAGTTCCGAAGAGACCCAGTACTTC. This sequence encodes CASSRDSSEETQYF.

The V gene is TRBV20-1, the J gene TRBJ1-1; D is uncertain. V gave up 0 bases and J gave up 14 bases, with 10 bases separating them. This CDR3 has 10 amino acids. Per the germline V gene, CDR1 is DFQATT and CDR2 is SNEGSKA (reference sequence). CDR3 protein: CSARDEREFF. In DNA, the CDR3 is TGCAGTGCTAGAGATGAGAGGGAGTTCTTT.

A word on this clone: Different DNA sequences within this sample yield the same CDR3. This sequence joins TRBV29-1 and TRBJ2-7; 8 nucleotides align to TRBD1. With 7 bases clipped from V and 1 base from J, the junction kept 3 bases outside the gene matches. CDR1 is SQVTM and CDR2 is ANQGSEA in the germline V gene. The CDR3 is 12 residues long. This CDR3 reads CSAGTGSYEQYF. CDR3 DNA sequence: TGCAGCGCCGGGACAGGATCCTACGAGCAGTACTTC.

The chain is built from TRBV5-4 and TRBJ1-2; 9 bases agree with TRBD1. Germline CDR1 and CDR2: SGHNT and YYREEE (reference sequence). This CDR3 has 15 residues. Germline trimming cut 0 bases from V and 4 bases from J; bases unmatched to any gene: 4. CDR3 sequence reads: CASSLGGQGSYGYTF. The CDR3 DNA follows: TGTGCCAGCAGCTTGGGGGGACAGGGTAGCTATGGCTACACCTTC. The entire variable domain, with the rest obtained from reference TRBV5-4 and TRBJ1-2, is as follows: ETGVTQSPTHLIKTRGQQVTLRCSSQSGHNTVSWYQQALGQGPQFIFQYYREEENGRGNFPPRFSGLQFPNYSSELNVNALELDDSALYLCASSLGGQGSYGYTFGSGTRLTVV.